This passage covers 24 T cell receptor beta chains from one sample sequenced in a study of cytomegalovirus exposure and HLA in healthy donors. Use of 60 Vbeta and 13 Jbeta primers characterized the PCR. Data came from immunoSEQ multiplex PCR; TCRdb stores just in-frame clones and leaves some out. The sample has 150,000 or so clones; over 60% are singletons. Sequenced: PBMCs. These receptors came from a male donor in good health and CMV-seronegative.

V usage is TRBV7-2 and J usage is TRBJ1-2; perhaps TRBD1 as D (5 bases). This CDR3 region has 13 residues. The germline V gene has CDR1 SGHTA and CDR2 FQGNSA. The V end lost 3 bases, the J end lost 4 bases, and 9 bases lay between the germline ends. The CDR3 coding sequence is TGTGCCAGCAGCTTCATTGACAGCTATGGCTACACCTTC. It yields the protein CASSFIDSYGYTF.

J is TRBJ2-2 and V is TRBV13; TRBD1 matches at 12 bases. With V trimmed by 6 bases and J by 7 bases, 9 bases remained unmatched. Germline lookup yields CDR1 PRHDT and CDR2 FYEKMQ (reference sequence). CDR3 length equals 16 residues. The CDR3 DNA is TGTGCCAGCAGACCCCCGGGACAGGGGGCGCACGGGGAGCTGTTTTTT. It codes for CASRPPGQGAHGELFF.

As concerns this clone: The germline gene is not matched at one end of the junction; a read error may be the cause. The chain has TRBV30 and TRBJ1-6; a possible D gene is TRBD1 (6 bases). The CDR3 consists of 13 residues. Germline V lookup: CDR1 GTSNPN, CDR2 SVGIG (reference sequence). The CDR3 bases are TGTGCCTGGAGTGTACTCGTTTGGACAGCCCTTCTCTTT. Amino acids: CAWSVLVWTALLF.

The J gene is TRBJ2-7, the V gene TRBV9; D possibly corresponds to TRBD1 (6 bases). CDR1 is SGDLS and CDR2 is YYNGEE in the germline V gene. This CDR3 comprises 13 residues. Trimming removed 0 bases from V and 5 bases from J, with 9 bases in between. CDR3 coding DNA: TGTGCCAGCAGCGTAGGTCAGGGGAACGAGCAGTACTTC. This gives the protein CASSVGQGNEQYF.

This CDR3 reads CASSLSGQVIDTQYF. CDR3 coding DNA: TGTGCCAGCAGTTTATCGGGACAGGTGATAGATACGCAGTATTTT. This sequence joins TRBV27 and TRBJ2-3, with TRBD1 matching 8 bases. Germline V gives CDR1 MNHEY, CDR2 SMNVEV (reference sequence). The CDR3 length is 15 residues. V lost 0 bases, J lost 5 bases, and 4 bases stayed unmatched.

The V gene is TRBV7-2, the J gene TRBJ2-3; TRBD2 is a possible D gene (6 bases). The V end lost 2 bases, the J end lost 3 bases, and 12 bases lay between the germline ends. CDR3 length equals 15 residues. Germline V gene data show CDR1 as SGHTA and CDR2 as FQGNSA. Written as DNA, the CDR3 is TGTGCCAGCAGCTTATTCTTGCGGGAAACAGATACGCAGTATTTT. Protein sequence: CASSLFLRETDTQYF.

This clone has just a few counts. V gene TRBV28 combines with J gene TRBJ1-3; D not resolved. The V end was cut by 2 bases, the J end by 0 bases, with 11 bases between. Germline V gene sequence: CDR1 MDHEN, CDR2 SYDVKM. This CDR3 is built from 16 residues. The CDR3 spells CASSLPDGNSGNTIYF. The CDR3 bases are TGTGCCAGCAGTTTACCGGACGGGAACTCTGGAAACACCATATATTTT.

The J gene is TRBJ2-7, the V gene TRBV9; 7 nucleotides line up with TRBD1. Germline lookup yields CDR1 SGDLS and CDR2 YYNGEE. CDR3 size: 16 residues. The J segment lost 2 bases and the V segment lost 4 bases, leaving 12 bases of the junction unmatched. As DNA, the CDR3 is TGTGCCAGCAGCTCGGGTAGGGCCAGGGGGACCTACGAGCAGTACTTC. It translates to CASSSGRARGTYEQYF. The variable domain in full, completed from reference TRBV9 and TRBJ2-7, reads DSGVTQTPKHLITATGQRVTLRCSPRSGDLSVYWYQQSLDQGLQFLIQYYNGEERAKGNILERFSAQQFPDLHSELNLSSLELGDSALYFCASSSGRARGTYEQYFGPGTRLTVT.

The rearrangement joins TRBV4-2 to TRBJ1-1; D not resolved. Trimming cost V 9 bases and J 3 bases, with 8 bases left between them. CDR3 length: 11 amino acids. CDR1 and CDR2 from the germline V gene are LGHNA and YNFKEQ. The CDR3 coding sequence is TGTGCCAGTTCTATGGACACTGAAGCTTTCTTT. This gives the protein CASSMDTEAFF.

The chain is built from TRBV5-4 and TRBJ2-7; 10 bases align to TRBD1. This CDR3 has 14 amino acids. Trimming removed 4 bases from V and 5 bases from J; junction bases left unmatched: 6. CDR1 is SGHNT and CDR2 is YYREEE in the germline V gene (reference sequence). This chain's CDR3 is CASSRGQGPNEQYF. The DNA of the CDR3 is TGTGCCAGCAGCCGGGGACAGGGGCCGAACGAGCAGTACTTC.

The V call is TRBV18, the J call TRBJ1-2, with 12 positions matching TRBD1. The CDR3 has 15 residues. With 4 bases clipped from V and 6 bases from J, the junction kept 6 bases outside the gene matches. The germline gives CDR1 KGHSH, CDR2 LQKENI. CDR3 residues: CASSQTGTGGDGYTF. The CDR3 DNA reads TGTGCCAGCTCACAAACCGGGACAGGGGGCGATGGCTACACCTTC.

The chain has TRBV18 and TRBJ2-7; 9 bases agree with TRBD1. The CDR3 extends over 14 amino acids. The V gene end was trimmed by 4 bases and the J gene end by 5 bases; junction bases not matched to a gene: 6. Germline V CDR1 and CDR2: KGHSH, LQKENI. This CDR3 is CASSLGTGRNEQYF. In DNA, the CDR3 is TGTGCCAGCTCACTGGGGACAGGGCGGAACGAGCAGTACTTC.

This clone was seen more than once but under ten times. The rearrangement uses TRBV5-6 and TRBJ1-2, with 7 bases matching TRBD1. The CDR3 is made up of 16 amino acids. Unmatched junction bases numbered 11, after V lost 2 bases and J lost 4 bases. Germline lookup yields CDR1 SGHDT and CDR2 YYEEEE. Here the CDR3 reads CASSLALLGTVYGYTF. Here the CDR3 DNA reads TGTGCCAGCAGCTTAGCACTACTGGGGACAGTCTATGGCTACACCTTC.

This clone has just one count. The CDR3 loop is CASSNLNYGYTF. CDR3 sequence (DNA): TGTGCCAGCAGTAACTTGAACTATGGCTACACCTTC. The rearrangement joins TRBV6-1 to TRBJ1-2; D gene uncertain. Looked up from germline, CDR1 is MNHNS and CDR2 is SASEGT. This CDR3 has 12 residues. V lost 5 bases to trimming and J lost 2 bases, with 6 bases between them.

This chain uses TRBV10-3 with TRBJ2-7; tentatively, D is TRBD2 (5 bases). This CDR3 spans 13 amino acids. Germline CDR1 is ENHRY and CDR2 is SYGVKD. V lost 6 bases and J lost 5, with 14 bases in between. The chain's CDR3 is CAIRGGPGNEQYF. In DNA form, the CDR3 reads TGTGCCATCAGGGGCGGGCCGGGAAACGAGCAGTACTTC.

V is TRBV7-9 and J is TRBJ2-7; 8 positions agree with TRBD2. Trimming removed 3 bases from V and 3 bases from J; junction bases left unmatched: 4. The CDR3 length is 14 residues. CDR1 and CDR2 (germline): SEHNR, FQNEAQ (reference sequence). In nucleotides, the CDR3 is TGTGCCAGCAGCTTTCGGGGGGGAGTCTACGAGCAGTACTTC. It specifies CASSFRGGVYEQYF.

The chain links TRBV6-6 to TRBJ2-7; tentatively, D is TRBD1 (6 bases). V was pared by 2 bases and J by 7 bases, with 12 bases between. Looked up from germline, CDR1 is MNHNY and CDR2 is SVGAGI (reference sequence). The CDR3 has 13 residues. Here the CDR3 DNA reads TGTGCCAGCAGTTACGTGGACAGCCGAGAGCAGTACTTC. Its protein is CASSYVDSREQYF.

The chain recombines TRBV5-1 with TRBJ2-3; D is unclear. Trimming removed 0 bases at V and 2 bases at J, with 13 bases between. CDR3 length: 16 amino acids. Germline CDR1 and CDR2: SGHRS and YFSETQ. CDR3 DNA: TGCGCCAGCAGCTTGGTGGCAGGAATTCACACAGATACGCAGTATTTT. It encodes CASSLVAGIHTDTQYF.

This clone was seen a single time. The DNA of the CDR3 is TGTGCCAGCAGTCAACCCCCTTACAGGGACCCTGGGGCCAACGTCCTGACTTTC. Translating it yields CASSQPPYRDPGANVLTF. The gene calls are TRBV14 and TRBJ2-6, with D possibly matching TRBD1 (6 bases). Germline CDR1 and CDR2: SGHDN and FVKESK. Trimming left V 6 bases short and J 2 bases short, with 20 bases between. CDR3 length: 18 amino acids.

This chain joins TRBV7-3 and TRBJ2-7, with D possibly matching TRBD2 (5 bases). Per the germline V gene, CDR1 is SGHTA and CDR2 is FQGTGA. V lost 5 bases, J lost 6 bases, and 17 bases lay in between. The CDR3 totals 14 residues. The CDR3 region has the DNA TGTGCCAGCAGCCCGATGGACGGGGAAGGCGAGCAGTACTTC. Residues: CASSPMDGEGEQYF. The full variable domain, with the rest looked up from reference TRBV7-3 and TRBJ2-7, is GAGVSQTPSNKVTEKGKYVELRCDPISGHTALYWYRQSLGQGPEFLIYFQGTGAADDSGLPNDRFFAVRPEGSVSTLKIQRTERGDSAVYLCASSPMDGEGEQYFGPGTRLTVT.

This chain joins TRBV30 and TRBJ2-5; 8 nucleotides align to TRBD2. The length of the CDR3 is 15 residues. Germline V gene lookup returns CDR1 GTSNPN and CDR2 SVGIG (reference sequence). Trimming took 0 bases from V and 6 from J; bases not matched to a gene: 9. CDR3 in DNA: TGTGCCTGGAGTGTTCTCCGGGGGGGCCGGAAGACCCAGTACTTC. Translated: CAWSVLRGGRKTQYF.

The J gene is TRBJ2-1, the V gene TRBV11-3, with 12 positions matching TRBD2. Trimming at V came to 5 bases and at J to 0 bases, leaving 11 bases not matched to a gene. This CDR3 is 19 amino acids long. The V gene's germline CDR1 is SGHNT and CDR2 YENEEA. The CDR3 nucleotides are TGTGCCAGCAGCCCCCGGATGACTAGCGGGGGAAGCTCCTACAATGAGCAGTTCTTC. This encodes CASSPRMTSGGSSYNEQFF.

About this clone: One end of the junction fails to match germline, which may point to a read error. The chain uses TRBV7-9 and TRBJ2-1; 9 bases map to TRBD1. CDR1 is SEHNR, CDR2 FQNEAQ, per germline (reference sequence). There are 14 residues in the CDR3. The CDR3 protein is CASSPSSGQGIKIF. The CDR3 nucleotides read TGTGCCAGCAGCCCCTCATCCGGACAGGGGATTAAGATCTTC.

This chain connects TRBV7-6 to TRBJ2-1; 7 bases line up with TRBD1. This CDR3 has 12 amino acids. Germline V gene data show CDR1 as SGHVS and CDR2 as FNYEAQ. The V gene end was trimmed by 3 bases and the J gene end by 10 bases; junction bases not matched to a gene: 3. The CDR3 here is CASSFTGVEQFF. CDR3 sequence (DNA): TGTGCCAGCAGCTTCACAGGGGTGGAGCAGTTCTTC.